This T cell receptor (beta chain) derives from a study of T cells after yellow fever vaccination. TCRdb re-derived calls from the 5' RACE reads in MiXCR, one entry per CDR3 protein. Of 120,000 or so distinct CDR3 sequences listed, around 15% are singletons. V lost 4 bases and J lost 0, with 11 bases in between. There are 16 residues in the CDR3. In germline, CDR1 is SGHTS, CDR2 YDEGEE. This sequence originates from a man between 18 and 29 years old who received the YFV17D yellow fever vaccine. The chain employs TRBV5-8 and TRBJ2-6, with D hard to call. The specimen was CD8+ T cells sorted from PBMCs, collected 5 days after the yellow fever booster vaccination. The CDR3 DNA follows: TGTGCCAGCAGCATGGAGTCGTTCTCTGGGGCCAACGTCCTGACTTTC. Residues: CASSMESFSGANVLTF.